The rows below give T cell receptor beta chains drawn from one sample of a study of identical twins. TCRdb used MiXCR to reprocess the 5' RACE reads, holding one entry per CDR3 protein. The sample includes about 520,000 distinct CDR3 sequences, approximately 22% of them seen just once. The same sample was also used in a study of T cells expressing NK-cell markers.

The sample taken for sequencing was CD4+ T cells sorted from blood. The receptor source for this set is a woman younger than 35 in good health. CDR3s include the opening cysteine and the closing phenylalanine or tryptophan. Each record gives: J gene, V gene, CDR3 protein.

J gene: TRBJ2-5
V gene: TRBV7-2
CDR3 protein: CASSSGLEETQYF

J gene: TRBJ2-1
V gene: TRBV6-1
CDR3 protein: CASRNHGGNNEQFF

J gene: TRBJ2-3
V gene: TRBV20-1
CDR3 protein: CSASRGLGTDTQYF

J gene: TRBJ1-3
V gene: TRBV5-1
CDR3 protein: CASSLGTGGGGNTIYF

J gene: TRBJ1-1
V gene: TRBV6-1
CDR3 protein: CASNTPGRLSEAFF

J gene: TRBJ2-2
V gene: TRBV14
CDR3 protein: CASSRDLGRELFF

J gene: TRBJ2-5
V gene: TRBV7-2
CDR3 protein: CASKKTVRETQYF

J gene: TRBJ2-7
V gene: TRBV4-3
CDR3 protein: CASSQVVGSYEQYF

J gene: TRBJ2-1
V gene: TRBV14
CDR3 protein: CASSQVARAGEQFF

J gene: TRBJ2-7
V gene: TRBV29-1
CDR3 protein: CSVDGGLNEQYF

J gene: TRBJ2-3
V gene: TRBV28
CDR3 protein: CASSLAGSSDTQYF

J gene: TRBJ2-3
V gene: TRBV7-8
CDR3 protein: CASSPLQNTDTQYF

J gene: TRBJ2-1
V gene: TRBV14
CDR3 protein: CASSQDWGQAYNEQFF

J gene: TRBJ2-4
V gene: TRBV20-1
CDR3 protein: CSASGDRGHSNIQYF

J gene: TRBJ1-1
V gene: TRBV30
CDR3 protein: CAWSGPGLTVEAFF

J gene: TRBJ2-1
V gene: TRBV20-1
CDR3 protein: CSAAEAGPEGVWNEQFF

J gene: TRBJ2-7
V gene: TRBV12-3/TRBV12-4
CDR3 protein: CASSLGTGPREQYF

J gene: TRBJ1-6
V gene: TRBV11-2
CDR3 protein: CASSLLRRADNSPLHF

J gene: TRBJ1-4
V gene: TRBV29-1
CDR3 protein: CSVIGTGTKLFF

J gene: TRBJ2-3
V gene: TRBV5-1
CDR3 protein: CASRARGATDTQYF

J gene: TRBJ2-3
V gene: TRBV25-1
CDR3 protein: CASSEFGGTDTQYF

J gene: TRBJ1-2
V gene: TRBV6-5
CDR3 protein: CASSYGVSNYGYTF

J gene: TRBJ2-1
V gene: TRBV11-2
CDR3 protein: CASRQGQGSSNEQFF

J gene: TRBJ1-2
V gene: TRBV12-3/TRBV12-4
CDR3 protein: CASSNTTGSYGYTF